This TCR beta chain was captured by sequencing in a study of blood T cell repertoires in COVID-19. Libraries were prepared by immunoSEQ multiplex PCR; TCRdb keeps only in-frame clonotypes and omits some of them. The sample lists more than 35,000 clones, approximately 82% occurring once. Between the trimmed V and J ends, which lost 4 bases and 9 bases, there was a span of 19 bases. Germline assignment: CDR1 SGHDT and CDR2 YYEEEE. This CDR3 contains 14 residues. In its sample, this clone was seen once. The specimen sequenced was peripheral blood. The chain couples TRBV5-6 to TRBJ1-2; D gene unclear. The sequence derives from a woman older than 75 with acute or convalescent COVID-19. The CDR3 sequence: CASSPPGLSPRYTF. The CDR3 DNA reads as TGTGCCAGCAGCCCCCCAGGCTTATCCCCCCGCTACACCTTC.